This is a list of T cell receptor beta chains from one sample in a study of blood T cell repertoires in COVID-19. Assay: immunoSEQ multiplex PCR; the TCRdb copy retains only in-frame clones and omits some. Of approximately 200,000 clones listed, 87% were seen once; the top ten hold 6.2%. Sequenced: peripheral blood. The origin of the receptors is a man in his sixties who had recovered from COVID-19. Both conserved end residues are part of each CDR3. Fields, in order: J gene, clone size, D gene, V gene, CDR3 protein, CDR3 DNA. A D gene is named only where the DNA matches it firmly. Size tells how often a clone was seen (once, few, many) or the class of an expanded clone, and some rows leave it out.

j_call: TRBJ1-5; clone_size: NA; d_call: NA; v_call: TRBV6-5; cdr3_aa: CASSYSGGPQHF; cdr3_nt: TGTGCCAGCAGTTACTCGGGGGGGCCCCAGCATTTT
j_call: TRBJ1-1; clone_size: NA; d_call: TRBD1; v_call: TRBV10-1; cdr3_aa: CASSDIRQGLGAFF; cdr3_nt: TGCGCCAGCAGTGACATTCGACAGGGCCTAGGAGCTTTCTTT
j_call: TRBJ2-5; clone_size: NA; d_call: TRBD1; v_call: TRBV18; cdr3_aa: CASSPGQGQTQYF; cdr3_nt: TGTGCCAGCTCACCGGGACAGGGACAGACCCAGTACTTC
j_call: TRBJ1-3; clone_size: NA; d_call: NA; v_call: TRBV6-5; cdr3_aa: CASSLRDTPGNTIYF; cdr3_nt: TGTGCCAGCAGTCTACGGGACACCCCTGGAAACACCATATATTTT
j_call: TRBJ1-1; clone_size: NA; d_call: NA; v_call: TRBV3-1/TRBV3-2; cdr3_aa: CASSQGQWNTEAFF; cdr3_nt: TGTGCCAGCAGCCAAGGACAGTGGAACACTGAAGCTTTCTTT
j_call: TRBJ2-7; clone_size: NA; d_call: NA; v_call: TRBV19; cdr3_aa: CASSRQVSSYEQYF; cdr3_nt: TGTGCCAGTAGCCGACAGGTTAGCTCCTACGAGCAGTACTTC
j_call: TRBJ2-7; clone_size: NA; d_call: TRBD1; v_call: TRBV11-2; cdr3_aa: CASSTIRDRGVYEQYF; cdr3_nt: TGTGCCAGCAGCACAATCAGGGACAGGGGGGTTTACGAGCAGTACTTC
j_call: TRBJ1-2; clone_size: NA; d_call: TRBD1; v_call: TRBV6-1; cdr3_aa: CASSEGTGSNYGYTF; cdr3_nt: TGTGCCAGCAGTGAAGGGACAGGAAGCAACTATGGCTACACCTTC
j_call: TRBJ2-2; clone_size: NA; d_call: TRBD1; v_call: TRBV11-2; cdr3_aa: CASNNQGVGNTGELFF; cdr3_nt: TGTGCCAGCAACAACCAGGGGGTGGGGAACACCGGGGAGCTGTTTTTT
j_call: TRBJ1-2; clone_size: few; d_call: TRBD1; v_call: TRBV6-4; cdr3_aa: CASRPRDRDNYGYTF; cdr3_nt: TGTGCCAGCAGACCCCGGGACAGGGACAACTATGGCTACACCTTC
j_call: TRBJ2-3; clone_size: once; d_call: NA; v_call: TRBV5-5; cdr3_aa: CASSLAGAGVGEAVTQYF; cdr3_nt: TGTGCCAGCAGCTTGGCCGGGGCAGGGGTGGGAGAGGCGGTTACGCAGTATTTT
j_call: TRBJ2-5; clone_size: NA; d_call: TRBD2; v_call: TRBV19; cdr3_aa: CASSPTTSGRGETQYF; cdr3_nt: TGTGCCAGTAGTCCGACGACTAGCGGGAGAGGAGAGACCCAGTACTTC
j_call: TRBJ1-1; clone_size: NA; d_call: NA; v_call: TRBV19; cdr3_aa: CASSYDEVMNTEAFF; cdr3_nt: TGTGCCAGTAGCTACGACGAGGTCATGAACACTGAAGCTTTCTTT
j_call: TRBJ2-2; clone_size: NA; d_call: TRBD1; v_call: TRBV7-2; cdr3_aa: CASRKTGGGVSTGELFF; cdr3_nt: TGTGCCAGCAGAAAGACAGGGGGCGGGGTGAGCACCGGGGAGCTGTTTTTT
j_call: TRBJ2-2; clone_size: NA; d_call: TRBD2; v_call: TRBV5-1; cdr3_aa: CASSQASGRRGGELFF; cdr3_nt: TGCGCCAGCAGCCAGGCTAGCGGGAGAAGGGGCGGGGAGCTGTTTTTT
j_call: TRBJ1-6; clone_size: NA; d_call: NA; v_call: TRBV6-5; cdr3_aa: CASSYSVSGDSPLHF; cdr3_nt: TGTGCCAGCAGTTACTCGGTGAGCGGGGATTCACCCCTCCACTTT
j_call: TRBJ2-5; clone_size: NA; d_call: TRBD2; v_call: TRBV11-3; cdr3_aa: CASSQSKGLAGARETQYF; cdr3_nt: TGTGCCAGCAGCCAATCGAAGGGACTAGCGGGAGCTAGGGAGACCCAGTACTTC
j_call: TRBJ1-5; clone_size: NA; d_call: TRBD1; v_call: TRBV2; cdr3_aa: CASSPQGAKSQPQHF; cdr3_nt: TGTGCCAGCAGTCCGCAGGGGGCGAAAAGTCAGCCCCAGCATTTT
j_call: TRBJ2-3; clone_size: NA; d_call: TRBD1; v_call: TRBV4-1; cdr3_aa: CASRLGTGRADTQYF; cdr3_nt: TGCGCCAGCAGACTCGGGACAGGGAGGGCAGATACGCAGTATTTT
j_call: TRBJ1-3; clone_size: NA; d_call: TRBD1; v_call: TRBV9; cdr3_aa: CASSVAGGGNTIYF; cdr3_nt: TGTGCCAGCAGCGTGGCAGGGGGAGGAAACACCATATATTTT
j_call: TRBJ1-2; clone_size: NA; d_call: NA; v_call: TRBV19; cdr3_aa: CASRLDSRNYGYTF; cdr3_nt: TGTGCCAGTAGGTTGGACAGTCGAAACTATGGCTACACCTTC
j_call: TRBJ2-1; clone_size: NA; d_call: TRBD2; v_call: TRBV11-2; cdr3_aa: CASSKLAGSYNEQFF; cdr3_nt: TGTGCCAGCAGCAAACTAGCGGGTTCCTACAATGAGCAGTTCTTC
j_call: TRBJ2-7; clone_size: NA; d_call: TRBD1; v_call: TRBV7-2; cdr3_aa: CASSLGTGHEQYF; cdr3_nt: TGTGCCAGCAGCCTTGGGACAGGCCACGAGCAGTACTTC
j_call: TRBJ1-1; clone_size: NA; d_call: NA; v_call: TRBV5-5; cdr3_aa: CASSLQGSHPDTEAFF; cdr3_nt: TGTGCCAGCAGCTTACAGGGATCCCACCCGGACACTGAAGCTTTCTTT
j_call: TRBJ2-1; clone_size: NA; d_call: TRBD2; v_call: TRBV2; cdr3_aa: CASSGEGQGYNEQFF; cdr3_nt: TGTGCCAGCAGTGGGGAGGGCCAGGGCTACAATGAGCAGTTCTTC
j_call: TRBJ2-1; clone_size: NA; d_call: TRBD2; v_call: TRBV9; cdr3_aa: CASSEGLAGADNEQFF; cdr3_nt: TGTGCCAGCAGCGAAGGACTAGCGGGAGCTGACAATGAGCAGTTCTTC
j_call: TRBJ1-2; clone_size: NA; d_call: NA; v_call: TRBV7-9; cdr3_aa: CASSLSGGYGYTF; cdr3_nt: TGTGCCAGCAGCTTAAGTGGAGGCTATGGCTACACCTTC
j_call: TRBJ1-5; clone_size: few; d_call: TRBD1; v_call: TRBV2; cdr3_aa: CASSEQGEQPQHF; cdr3_nt: TGTGCCAGCAGTGAACAGGGGGAACAGCCCCAGCATTTT
j_call: TRBJ2-1; clone_size: NA; d_call: NA; v_call: TRBV4-3; cdr3_aa: CASSQDTGFEQFF; cdr3_nt: TGCGCCAGCAGCCAAGATACGGGGTTTGAGCAGTTCTTC
j_call: TRBJ2-6; clone_size: NA; d_call: NA; v_call: TRBV19; cdr3_aa: CASSIGGRTGANVLTF; cdr3_nt: TGTGCCAGTAGTATAGGGGGGAGGACTGGGGCCAACGTCCTGACTTTC
j_call: TRBJ2-1; clone_size: NA; d_call: TRBD1; v_call: TRBV7-3; cdr3_aa: CASSLPGQERNEQFF; cdr3_nt: TGTGCCAGCAGCTTACCGGGACAGGAACGCAATGAGCAGTTCTTC
j_call: TRBJ2-5; clone_size: NA; d_call: TRBD1; v_call: TRBV27; cdr3_aa: CASSPHGQGETQYF; cdr3_nt: TGTGCCAGCAGTCCACACGGACAGGGAGAGACCCAGTACTTC
j_call: TRBJ1-1; clone_size: NA; d_call: NA; v_call: TRBV30; cdr3_aa: CAWSRTPDTEAFF; cdr3_nt: TGTGCCTGGAGTCGGACACCTGACACTGAAGCTTTCTTT
j_call: TRBJ2-7; clone_size: NA; d_call: TRBD1; v_call: TRBV5-4; cdr3_aa: CASSSGQQSSRYEQYF; cdr3_nt: TGTGCCAGCAGCTCGGGACAGCAATCTAGCCGATACGAGCAGTACTTC
j_call: TRBJ1-1; clone_size: NA; d_call: NA; v_call: TRBV6-5; cdr3_aa: CASSSHPGGLNTEAFF; cdr3_nt: TGTGCCAGCAGTTCCCACCCGGGTGGGTTGAACACTGAAGCTTTCTTT
j_call: TRBJ1-2; clone_size: NA; d_call: TRBD1; v_call: TRBV14; cdr3_aa: CASSQEKGANYGYTF; cdr3_nt: TGTGCCAGCAGCCAAGAAAAGGGGGCCAACTATGGCTACACCTTC
j_call: TRBJ1-3; clone_size: NA; d_call: TRBD1; v_call: TRBV7-9; cdr3_aa: CASSRQGESGNTIYF; cdr3_nt: TGTGCCAGCAGCAGACAGGGGGAGTCTGGAAACACCATATATTTT